This T cell receptor (beta chain) originates from a study of cytomegalovirus exposure and HLA in healthy donors. The study's findings and limits: A prior analysis recorded that most TCR beta V segments were productive about 87% or about 30% of the time.

V shed 0 bases and J shed 3 bases, with 6 bases lying between them. The CDR3 contains 13 residues. Germline-derived CDR1 and CDR2 are SGHRS and YFSETQ. There were likely unrecorded immune exposures, though donors were nominally healthy when sampled. Details on this clone: Antigen: not known.

Both 60 Vbeta primers and 13 Jbeta primers went into the PCR. Repertoires were generated with immunoSEQ multiplex PCR, while TCRdb's copy carries only in-frame clones and drops some. The table gives about 130,000 clones; the top ten clones make up less than 2.5% of it. The sequenced material came from PBMCs. The sequence was obtained from a woman aged 55-75 years in good health and CMV-seronegative. V is TRBV5-1 and J is TRBJ2-5; TRBD1 is a possible D gene (5 bases). The CDR3 nucleotides read TGCGCCAGCAGCTTGGGCAGGGAAGAGACCCAGTACTTC. Translated, it gives CASSLGREETQYF.